These 16 T cell receptor beta chains were all obtained from the same sample, sequenced in a study of patients and donors after allogeneic stem cell transplantation. TCRdb re-analysed the RT-PCR reads in MiXCR, keeping a single row per CDR3 protein. The sample contains about 400,000 distinct CDR3 sequences, around 16% of which appear only once. Sequencing input: blood, either unsorted or a sorted T cell fraction (not recorded which). The receptors were gathered from a human donor who was either an allogeneic HSCT recipient or a stem cell or donor lymphocyte infusion donor (not recorded which). It is not recorded whose cells these are; they may come from a transplant donor.

This clonotype has only a few counts. The chain employs TRBV27 and TRBJ2-1; D may be TRBD2 (6 bases). The length of the CDR3 is 13 residues. Germline V CDR1 and CDR2: MNHEY, SMNVEV (reference sequence). Trimming stripped 2 bases from V and 8 bases from J, with 10 bases between. The DNA for the CDR3 is TGTGCCAGCAGTTTAACGGGAGTCGATGAGCAGTTCTTC. Translated, it gives CASSLTGVDEQFF.

The table lists this clonotype with a few counts. V gene TRBV20-1 combines with J gene TRBJ1-1; D gene unclear. Germline V gives CDR1 DFQATT, CDR2 SNEGSKA (reference sequence). The V gene lost 6 bases and the J gene lost 1 base, with 6 bases spanning the gap. CDR3 size: 11 residues. The CDR3 DNA is TGCAGTGCCTCGGCGAACACTGAAGCTTTCTTT. As protein: CSASANTEAFF.

The chain links TRBV4-1 to TRBJ1-5; no reliable D call. V lost 5 bases and J 5 bases, leaving 19 bases between the germline ends. This CDR3 has 16 residues. The germline V gene encodes CDR1 MGHRA and CDR2 YSYEKL. CDR3 sequence reads: CASSFFWGNVDQPQHF. CDR3 in DNA: TGCGCCAGCAGCTTCTTTTGGGGTAACGTCGATCAGCCCCAGCATTTT.

The chain links TRBV7-9 to TRBJ1-1; D unclear. CDR3 size: 13 residues. CDR1 SEHNR and CDR2 FQNEAQ come from the germline V gene (reference sequence). Trimming stripped 7 bases from V and 5 bases from J, with 14 bases between. CDR3 loop: CASTPGGFTEAFF. CDR3 coding DNA: TGTGCCAGCACCCCCGGAGGGTTTACTGAAGCTTTCTTT.

A few counts support this clonotype. V usage is TRBV4-3 and J usage is TRBJ2-7; D is possibly TRBD1 or TRBD2 (6 bases each). The CDR3 consists of 14 residues. V was shortened by 0 bases and J by 3 bases, with 9 bases between the two germline ends. The germline CDR1 and CDR2 sequences are LGHNA and YSLEER. The CDR3 nucleotides read TGCGCCAGCAGCCAAGATGGAGGGGGCTACGAGCAGTACTTC. Encoded protein: CASSQDGGGYEQYF.

This clonotype was seen a few times. The CDR3 sequence is CASSFGSGIPQAYNEQFF. CDR3 DNA sequence: TGCGCCAGCAGCTTCGGTAGCGGGATCCCCCAGGCCTACAATGAGCAGTTCTTC. This chain links TRBV5-1 with TRBJ2-1; TRBD2 aligns across 8 bases. Germline CDR1 and CDR2: SGHRS and YFSETQ. The CDR3 is 18 residues long. V was pared by 2 bases and J by 2 bases, with 12 bases of the junction left unmatched.

This clonotype was observed a few times. The chain's CDR3 is CASSLGGTGVREQYF. Here the CDR3 DNA reads TGTGCCAGCAGCTTAGGGGGGACAGGGGTTCGCGAGCAGTACTTC. The V and J genes are TRBV7-2 and TRBJ2-7; 10 positions agree with TRBD1. The length of the CDR3 is 15 residues. Germline V gene sequence: CDR1 SGHTA, CDR2 FQGNSA. The J segment lost 6 bases and the V segment lost 1 base, leaving 6 bases of the junction unmatched. Drawing the rest from reference TRBV7-2 and TRBJ2-7, the complete variable domain is GAGVSQSPSNKVTEKGKDVELRCDPISGHTALYWYRQSLGQGLEFLIYFQGNSAPDKSGLPSDRFSAERTGGSVSTLTIQRTQQEDSAVYLCASSLGGTGVREQYFGPGTRLTVT.

This clonotype was counted ten times or more. This rearrangement joins TRBV29-1 to TRBJ2-7; D tentatively fits TRBD1 or TRBD2 (5 bases each). Trimming left V 1 base short and J 3 bases short, with 22 bases between. This CDR3 contains 17 residues. CDR1 is SQVTM and CDR2 is ANQGSEA in the germline V gene. This CDR3 reads CSVEVPRVGDRSYEQYF. The CDR3 region has the DNA TGCAGCGTTGAAGTCCCACGGGTAGGGGACCGAAGCTACGAGCAGTACTTC.

This chain links TRBV12-3 or TRBV12-4 with TRBJ2-3; D remains ambiguous. V was cut by 7 bases and J by 4 bases, with 15 bases left in between. This CDR3 comprises 14 residues. CDR3 sequence (DNA): TGTGCCAGCACCAAGTTTGTGTCGGCAGATACGCAGTATTTT. Translated: CASTKFVSADTQYF.

This clonotype was counted only a few times. V gene TRBV4-3 combines with J gene TRBJ1-3; 7 bases fit TRBD1. This CDR3 comprises 14 residues. Germline V gene lookup returns CDR1 LGHNA and CDR2 YSLEER. Unmatched junction bases numbered 6, after V lost 4 bases and J lost 6 bases. The CDR3 loop reads CASSLRTGVNTIYF. The CDR3 DNA reads TGCGCCAGCAGCCTTAGGACAGGAGTAAACACCATATATTTT.

This clonotype was picked up a small number of times. V and J are TRBV6-5 and TRBJ2-2; D gene uncertain. CDR1 and CDR2 from the germline V gene are MNHEY and SVGAGI. The CDR3 is 14 amino acids. Trimming cost V 0 bases and J 0 bases, with 2 bases left between them. The CDR3 region is CASSYSSNTGELFF. The CDR3 DNA reads TGTGCCAGCAGTTACTCGTCGAACACCGGGGAGCTGTTTTTT.

The rearrangement uses TRBV4-1 and TRBJ1-3; D is unresolved. The germline V and J ends were trimmed by 4 bases and 0 bases, with 10 bases remaining between them. CDR1 MGHRA and CDR2 YSYEKL come from the germline V gene. The length of the CDR3 is 15 residues. The CDR3, as DNA: TGCGCCAGCAGCCCGACGAGCAGCTCTGGAAACACCATATATTTT. Protein product: CASSPTSSSGNTIYF.

V is TRBV2 and J is TRBJ2-3, with D perhaps TRBD1 or TRBD2 (5 bases each). The germline CDR1 and CDR2 sequences are SNHLY and FYNNEI. The CDR3 contains 12 residues. Trimming pared 7 bases from V and 6 bases from J, leaving 11 bases between. The CDR3: CASMRDGDTQYF. As DNA, the CDR3 is TGTGCCAGCATGAGGGACGGGGATACGCAGTATTTT.

This clonotype occurred a few times. V is TRBV20-1 and J is TRBJ1-1; a weak D match, TRBD1 (5 bases). The V gene's germline CDR1 is DFQATT and CDR2 SNEGSKA (reference sequence). The CDR3 loop spans 13 amino acids. With 3 bases removed from V and 6 bases from J, the gap between germline ends came to 14 bases. The CDR3 DNA sequence: TGCAGTGCTAGGAACGGGGCTAAGGCTGAAGCTTTCTTT. This sequence encodes CSARNGAKAEAFF.

This chain connects TRBV19 to TRBJ1-2; possibly TRBD1 for D (5 bases). The germline V gene has CDR1 LNHDA and CDR2 SQIVND (reference sequence). The CDR3 sequence is 18 residues long. Trimming removed 0 bases at V and 2 bases at J, with 19 bases between. DNA of the CDR3: TGTGCCAGTAGTATAGATCTCGTCGGCAGGGACTCCAACTATGGCTACACCTTC. It specifies CASSIDLVGRDSNYGYTF.

This clonotype was observed many times. The chain has TRBV4-2 and TRBJ2-1; 9 bases are shared with TRBD2. Germline V gene sequence: CDR1 LGHNA, CDR2 YNFKEQ. This CDR3 spans 16 amino acids. Unmatched junction bases numbered 9, after V lost 5 bases and J lost 4 bases. CDR3 coding DNA: TGTGCCAGCAGCGCAGAGCGCACTAGCGGGTACAATGAGCAGTTCTTC. This translates into CASSAERTSGYNEQFF.